Listed below are T cell receptor beta chains from one sample, sequenced in a study of T cell responses to AZD1222 COVID-19 vaccine. The protocol was immunoSEQ multiplex PCR, while the TCRdb copy is restricted to in-frame clones and leaves out a portion. The top ten clones hold 2% to 3% of a sample with 150,000 to 200,000 clones, roughly 90% of them seen once. Sequencing used peripheral blood, obtained on day 0 of AZD1222 vaccination. These receptors all stem from an adult in good health. Both conserved end residues are part of each CDR3. D genes are given only for firm matches. Rows give clone size only sometimes, using once, few, many, or a class for an expanded clone.

. . TRBJ2-1 TRBV24-1 TGTGCCACCAGTGACACTAGGCGCCCCAGCGGGCAGTTCTTC CATSDTRRPSGQFF
. . TRBJ2-3 TRBV6-5 TGTGCCAGCAGGGATACAGGGGGGGGAGATACGCAGTATTTT CASRDTGGGDTQYF
. . TRBJ2-5 TRBV7-2 TGTGCCAGCAGCTTCCCGGATCAAGAGACCCAGTACTTC CASSFPDQETQYF
. . TRBJ2-1 TRBV19 TGTGCCAGCAGTGGACAGTCCTTCTACAATGAGCAGTTCTTC CASSGQSFYNEQFF
. . TRBJ1-3 TRBV6-5 TGTGCCAGCAGTAAGACAGACAACTCTGGAAACACCATATATTTT CASSKTDNSGNTIYF
. . TRBJ2-1 TRBV5-1 TGCGCCAGCAGCTTTCTGAGTGCCTACAATGAGCAGTTCTTC CASSFLSAYNEQFF
. . TRBJ1-5 TRBV5-8 TGTGCCAGCCCGGGACATAGGATCAATCAGCCCCAGCATTTT CASPGHRINQPQHF
. . TRBJ1-5 TRBV25-1 TGTGCCAGCAGTGAATATTCCAGCTATCAGCCCCAGCATTTT CASSEYSSYQPQHF
. . TRBJ2-1 TRBV29-1 TGCAGCATTACAGGGCCTCGGGGTTACAATGAGCAGTTCTTC CSITGPRGYNEQFF
. TRBD2 TRBJ2-2 TRBV7-8 TGTGCCAGCAGCTTAAACTCTGCGTTCCTAGCGGGGCTCACCGGGGAGCTGTTTTTT CASSLNSAFLAGLTGELFF
. . TRBJ1-2 TRBV7-9 TGTGCCAGCAGCCCGGGCCTTGGGCGTAACTATGGCTACACCTTC CASSPGLGRNYGYTF
. TRBD2 TRBJ2-7 TRBV27 TGTGCCTCCTCGGGCCCAGGACACAACCAAGCGGGAATCCATGAGCAGTACTTC CASSGPGHNQAGIHEQYF
. . TRBJ1-1 TRBV27 TGTGCCAGCAGGGGCTTAACGAACACTGAAGCTTTCTTT CASRGLTNTEAFF
. . TRBJ1-1 TRBV5-1 TGCGCCAGCAGCTTGGCGGTCTTGAACACTGAAGCTTTCTTT CASSLAVLNTEAFF
few . TRBJ1-2 TRBV7-9 TGTGCCAGCAGCCCGGGGGGATCCGGCTACACCTTC CASSPGGSGYTF
once TRBD2 TRBJ2-5 TRBV19 TGTGCCAGTAGAGACCAGGGAGGGATTAGGGAGACCCAGTACTTC CASRDQGGIRETQYF
. TRBD1 TRBJ1-2 TRBV27 TGTGCCAGCAGTTTAAATTATGCAGGGGGTTACTATGGCTACACCTTC CASSLNYAGGYYGYTF